The 2 T cell receptor beta chains in this list originate from one sample, sequenced in a study of T-cell reconstitution after alpha-beta-depleted transplantation in children. Preparation of the TCRbeta library was carried out with unique molecular identifiers. One entry per CDR3 protein, called by TCRdb with MiXCR from the PCR reads. Of fewer than 700,000 distinct CDR3 sequences listed, under 30% are singletons. This specimen consisted of PBMCs, mostly from graft donor cells, obtained 360 days after TCRalphabeta/CD19-depleted stem cell transplant. The receptors here all came from a boy under two years old who had a stem cell transplant for acute myeloid leukemia, so the T cells may come from the graft donor.

There are many counts of this clonotype. The rearrangement uses TRBV6-5 and TRBJ1-2; the match to TRBD1 covers 9 bases. J gave up 4 bases and V 2 bases, and 5 bases lay outside the gene matches. The CDR3 length is 15 residues. In germline, CDR1 is MNHEY, CDR2 SVGAGI. In DNA form, the CDR3 reads TGTGCCAGCAGTTACGATACAGGGGGCTTCTATGGCTACACCTTC. This encodes CASSYDTGGFYGYTF.

This clonotype was seen only a few times. The chain carries TRBV29-1 and TRBJ1-2; no definite D call. From germline, CDR1 is SQVTM and CDR2 ANQGSEA. The CDR3 extends over 13 amino acids. V was shortened by 4 bases and J by 4 bases, with 13 bases between the two germline ends. The CDR3 here is CSVVETGGYGYTF. The CDR3 DNA reads TGCAGCGTTGTCGAGACGGGCGGCTATGGCTACACCTTC.